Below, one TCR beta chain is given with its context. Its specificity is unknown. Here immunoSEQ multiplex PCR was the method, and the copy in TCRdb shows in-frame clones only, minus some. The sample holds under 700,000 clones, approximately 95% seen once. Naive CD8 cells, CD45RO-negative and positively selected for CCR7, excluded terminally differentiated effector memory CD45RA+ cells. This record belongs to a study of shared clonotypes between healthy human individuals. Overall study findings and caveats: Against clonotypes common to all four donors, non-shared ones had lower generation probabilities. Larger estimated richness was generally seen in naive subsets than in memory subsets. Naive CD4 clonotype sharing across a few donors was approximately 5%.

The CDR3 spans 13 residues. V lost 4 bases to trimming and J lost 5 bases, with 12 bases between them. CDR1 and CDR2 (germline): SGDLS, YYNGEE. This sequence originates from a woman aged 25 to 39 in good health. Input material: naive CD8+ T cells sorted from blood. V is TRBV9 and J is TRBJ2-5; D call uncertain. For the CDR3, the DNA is TGTGCCAGCAGCCCCCTAAAATGGGAGACCCAGTACTTC. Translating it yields CASSPLKWETQYF.